The next 5 T cell receptor beta chains were all read from a single sample in a study of CD8 T cells in Susac syndrome. Reverse transcription of roughly 0.5 to 1 ug RNA was performed with random hexamers. A single record per CDR3 protein comes from TCRdb applying MiXCR to the immunoSEQ multiplex PCR reads. The sample shows 400,000 or so distinct CDR3 sequences, approximately 89% of them seen only once. Source material: CD8+ T cells from PBMCs. The source is a human donor with multiple sclerosis.

About this clonotype: Here the CDR3 omits its conserved ending phenylalanine or tryptophan, so a read error is the likely source. The chain couples TRBV28 to TRBJ2-1; D is possibly TRBD1 (5 bases). Trimming removed 8 bases from V and 5 bases from J, with 25 bases in between. This CDR3 is built from 17 residues. Germline V gene sequence: CDR1 MDHEN, CDR2 SYDVKM. The CDR3 region has the DNA TGTGCCAGCCATAACGAGACAGCAGGGCCATTTCACAATGAGCAGTTCCTC. This encodes CASHNETAGPFHNEQFL.

This sequence joins TRBV19 and TRBJ1-1; no clear D. The germline gives CDR1 LNHDA, CDR2 SQIVND (reference sequence). V shed 2 bases and J shed 4 bases, with 11 bases lying between them. The CDR3 is made up of 14 amino acids. The CDR3 spells CASSISELATEAFF. In DNA form, the CDR3 reads TGTGCCAGTAGTATATCCGAGCTCGCCACTGAAGCTTTCTTT.

The gene calls are TRBV5-1 and TRBJ1-6; TRBD1 matches at 8 bases. The CDR3 has 17 residues. V lost 2 bases and J lost 5; bases outside the gene matches: 9. Germline V gene sequence: CDR1 SGHRS, CDR2 YFSETQ. The CDR3 region is CASSFSVGGQDNSPLHF. CDR3 DNA sequence: TGCGCCAGCAGCTTCTCAGTTGGGGGACAGGATAATTCACCCCTCCACTTT.

The CDR3: CASSSDGLAESYEQYF. Here the CDR3 DNA reads TGTGCCAGCAGCTCCGACGGACTAGCGGAGTCCTACGAGCAGTACTTC. The J gene is TRBJ2-7, the V gene TRBV28; 10 nucleotides agree with TRBD2. The CDR3 consists of 16 residues. Germline V lookup: CDR1 MDHEN, CDR2 SYDVKM. Trimming removed 6 bases from V and 1 base from J; junction bases left unmatched: 9.

This clonotype came up once. CDR3 protein: CASSYRDAAYEQYF. CDR3 bases: TGTGCCAGCAGTTACAGGGACGCTGCCTACGAGCAGTACTTC. The chain carries TRBV6-2 or TRBV6-3 and TRBJ2-7, with D perhaps matching TRBD1 or TRBD2 (5 bases each). CDR1 MNHEY and CDR2 SVGEGT come from the germline V gene. V was trimmed by 2 bases and J by 2 bases, leaving 10 bases between them. The CDR3 has 14 residues.